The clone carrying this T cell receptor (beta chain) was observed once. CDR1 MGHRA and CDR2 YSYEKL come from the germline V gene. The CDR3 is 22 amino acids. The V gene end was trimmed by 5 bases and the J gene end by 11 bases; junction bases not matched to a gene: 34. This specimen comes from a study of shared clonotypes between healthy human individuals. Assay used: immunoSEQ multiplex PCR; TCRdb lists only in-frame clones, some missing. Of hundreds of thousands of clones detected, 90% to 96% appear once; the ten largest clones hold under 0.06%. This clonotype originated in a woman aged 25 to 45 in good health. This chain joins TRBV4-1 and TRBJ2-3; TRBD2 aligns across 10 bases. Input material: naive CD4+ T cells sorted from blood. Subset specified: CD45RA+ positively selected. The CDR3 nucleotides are TGCGCCAGCAGCTTACACTGGGACCCATTAGGTGAAGCGGGAGGGTCCTCCTACGGGCAGTATTTT. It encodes CASSLHWDPLGEAGGSSYGQYF.